One and the same sample provided the 9 T cell receptor beta chains below, sequenced in a study of cytomegalovirus exposure and HLA in healthy donors. The PCR contained 60 Vbeta and 13 Jbeta primers. TCRdb keeps only in-frame clones here, not all; method: immunoSEQ multiplex PCR. Of tens of thousands of clones in the sample, almost 80% were seen once. Sequencing input: PBMCs. These receptors were collected from a female donor in good health and CMV-seronegative.

This clone appeared a few times. The genes are TRBV19 and TRBJ1-1, with TRBD1 matching over 8 bases. V lost 5 bases, J lost 4 bases, and 15 bases stayed unmatched. The V gene's germline CDR1 is LNHDA and CDR2 SQIVND (reference sequence). This CDR3 has 17 residues. The CDR3 DNA follows: TGTGCCAGTAGTCTCTCCGCAGGGGGCCAGGGAAGCACTGAAGCTTTCTTT. Its protein product is CASSLSAGGQGSTEAFF.

The chain recombines TRBV9 with TRBJ2-1; 11 positions agree with TRBD2. CDR1 and CDR2 (germline): SGDLS, YYNGEE. The CDR3 runs to 17 residues. V shed 3 bases, J shed 4 bases, and the junction held 9 bases outside the gene matches. CDR3 bases: TGTGCCAGCAGCGCACGACTCGGGACTAGCGGTTACAATGAGCAGTTCTTC. Its translation: CASSARLGTSGYNEQFF.

The V call is TRBV7-8, the J call TRBJ2-3, with TRBD2 matching over 7 bases. Germline-derived CDR1 and CDR2 are SGHVS and FQNEAQ. The CDR3 length is 16 residues. V shed 2 bases and J 1 base; nucleotides not matched to a gene: 6. The CDR3 coding sequence is TGTGCCAGCAGCTTAAAGACTAGCCTTCGCACAGATACGCAGTATTTT. Its protein is CASSLKTSLRTDTQYF.

The chain carries TRBV4-1 and TRBJ1-1, with 10 bases lining up with TRBD1. This CDR3 is built from 15 residues. CDR1 and CDR2 (germline): MGHRA, YSYEKL. Trimming cost V 2 bases and J 3 bases; bases outside gene matches: 3. CDR3 coding DNA: TGCGCCAGCAGCCAACGACAGGGGGCGGACACTGAAGCTTTCTTT. Translating it yields CASSQRQGADTEAFF.

The chain couples TRBV28 to TRBJ2-7; 9 bases are a match to TRBD1. V was clipped by 5 bases and J by 1 base; unmatched bases: 6. From germline, CDR1 is MDHEN and CDR2 SYDVKM. This CDR3 contains 15 residues. CDR3 in DNA: TGTGCCAGCAGTCGAGCCGGGACAGGGTCCTACGAGCAGTACTTC. Translation: CASSRAGTGSYEQYF.

V is TRBV6-1 and J is TRBJ2-7; TRBD2 agrees at 8 bases. The CDR3 consists of 14 residues. The V gene's germline CDR1 is MNHNS and CDR2 SASEGT. V was pared by 4 bases and J by 4 bases, with 6 bases of the junction left unmatched. The CDR3 DNA sequence: TGTGCCAGCAGTGTGGATAGCGGGACTTACGAGCAGTACTTC. Protein product: CASSVDSGTYEQYF.

This rearrangement joins TRBV5-6 to TRBJ2-5; TRBD2 aligns across 8 bases. With 4 bases clipped from V and 4 bases from J, the junction kept 9 bases outside the gene matches. This CDR3 region has 15 residues. Germline V gene data show CDR1 as SGHDT and CDR2 as YYEEEE. CDR3 sequence: CASSRGREARETQYF. CDR3 in DNA: TGTGCCAGCAGCCGCGGGCGGGAGGCCAGAGAGACCCAGTACTTC.

The rearrangement links TRBV29-1 to TRBJ1-2; D not resolved. Germline CDR1 and CDR2: SQVTM and ANQGSEA. V lost 3 bases and J 3 bases, leaving 5 bases between the germline ends. The CDR3 consists of 11 residues. In DNA, the CDR3 is TGCAGCGTTGATTCGGACTATGGCTACACCTTC. As protein: CSVDSDYGYTF.

J is TRBJ1-3 and V is TRBV18; TRBD1 matches at 7 bases. The trim removed 6 bases at V and 1 base at J, leaving 9 bases unmatched. Germline values: CDR1 KGHSH, CDR2 LQKENI. The CDR3 has 16 amino acids. The CDR3 region is CASSPTTGTSGNTIYF. DNA of the CDR3: TGTGCCAGCTCGCCTACGACAGGGACGTCTGGAAACACCATATATTTT.